This T cell receptor beta chain was identified during a study of blood T cell repertoires in COVID-19. Study at large: COVID-19 samples from acute and convalescent phases originated in the United States, Italy and Spain. In each case, the material was cDNA or gDNA derived from T cells, B-cell-depleted T cells, or PBMCs.

The CDR3 totals 15 residues. Trimming took 2 bases from V and 9 from J; bases not matched to a gene: 6. Germline CDR1 SGHTA, CDR2 FQGNSA. In the original processing: Amplification with reference gene primers provided the estimates of nucleated cell counts. Libraries were prepared by immunoSEQ multiplex PCR; TCRdb keeps only in-frame clonotypes and omits some of them. V, J and clone size are those of that table, while D and trimming were read from the DNA. The sample consists of roughly 49,000 clones, roughly 84% of them appearing once. The source material was peripheral blood. The sequence was collected from a man aged 45-65 years with acute or convalescent COVID-19. The chain carries TRBV7-2 and TRBJ1-6; 8 bases are shared with TRBD1. The DNA for the CDR3 is TGTGCCAGCAGCTTAAGGATAGGACAGGGTTCACCCCTCCACTTT. Its protein is CASSLRIGQGSPLHF.